One TCR beta chain is described in this entry. Its antigen remains unknown. These data belong to a study of T cells in Graves' hyperthyroidism and ophthalmopathy. Study-wide results and caveats: Also found in blood were most expanded thyroid clonotypes above 0.001.

The CDR3 loop spans 17 amino acids. The V end lost 5 bases, the J end lost 0 bases, and 14 bases lay between the germline ends. Germline loops: CDR1 ENHRY, CDR2 SYGVKD. Amplified TCR beta CDR3 regions derived from RNA transcripts. The TCR CDR3 first-round RT-PCR relied on the HTBI primer set. TCRdb analysed the multiplex PCR reads with MiXCR anew, one entry per CDR3 protein. The table has 700,000 to 850,000 distinct CDR3 sequences, approximately 40% seen once. Hyperthyroidism had been newly diagnosed in patients aged 18 to 65, and its duration was under 2 months. J is TRBJ2-6 and V is TRBV10-3; D perhaps matches TRBD1 (5 bases). The sample consisted of blood. The source of this sequence is a woman aged 40 to 50 with Graves' hyperthyroidism. Here the CDR3 reads CAISRQWQSSGANVLTF. DNA of the CDR3: TGTGCCATCAGTCGACAGTGGCAAAGCTCTGGGGCCAACGTCCTGACTTTC.